This TCR beta chain was recovered during a study of PD-L1 blockade in urothelial cancer. Points on this clone: Antigen specificity is unknown.

A spike-in of synthetic TCR analog templates was added to each PCR. This table comes from immunoSEQ multiplex PCR, and its TCRdb copy is limited to in-frame clones, with some not included. The sample holds 25,000 to 30,000 clones, approximately 86% seen once. Trimming took 8 bases from V and 2 from J; bases not matched to a gene: 10. The germline CDR1 and CDR2 sequences are GTSNPN and SVGIG (reference sequence). The CDR3 length is 14 residues. Regarding the study as a whole: A below-median TCR clonality in blood before treatment predicted better survival.

The chain couples TRBV30 to TRBJ2-3; 7 positions match TRBD1. This specimen was PBMCs, taken around atezolizumab (anti-PD-L1) treatment. The TCR was taken from a man aged 50-60 years with urothelial cancer. The CDR3 sequence is CARRRQGNTDTQYF. As DNA, the CDR3 is TGTGCCCGCCGAAGACAGGGTAACACAGATACGCAGTATTTT.